These 11 T cell receptor beta chains share one sample of origin, sequenced in a study of blood T cell repertoires in COVID-19. Some clones are missing from TCRdb's copy, which holds only in-frame ones; the method was immunoSEQ multiplex PCR. The data contain almost 350,000 clones, almost 90% of them singletons. Sequencing was performed on PBMCs or T cells enriched from blood (not recorded which). The receptors here all came from a woman in her thirties who had been exposed to COVID-19.

The chain recombines TRBV5-1 with TRBJ2-5; TRBD1 aligns across 7 bases. The CDR3 has 15 amino acids. The junction had 11 bases not matched to a gene; V was cut back by 4 bases and J by 5 bases. Germline values: CDR1 SGHRS, CDR2 YFSETQ. Here the CDR3 reads CASSLTGREGETQYF. CDR3 bases: TGCGCCAGCAGCCTGACAGGGCGTGAGGGGGAGACCCAGTACTTC.

The count of this clone is one. This chain links TRBV5-1 with TRBJ2-1, with 8 nucleotides matching TRBD2. This CDR3 has 15 residues. CDR1 SGHRS and CDR2 YFSETQ come from the germline V gene. V lost 1 base to trimming and J lost 5 bases; unmatched junction nucleotides: 5. CDR3 DNA: TGCGCCAGCAGCTTGATTAGCGGGATTCACAATGAGCAGTTCTTC. It yields the protein CASSLISGIHNEQFF.

The V and J genes are TRBV19 and TRBJ2-1, with 7 nucleotides matching TRBD2. With 1 base clipped from V and 7 bases from J, the junction kept 13 bases outside the gene matches. Germline V gene sequence: CDR1 LNHDA, CDR2 SQIVND (reference sequence). The CDR3 contains 17 residues. CDR3: CASSIVPSGNLLNEQFF. The CDR3 DNA follows: TGTGCCAGTAGTATAGTCCCTAGCGGTAACCTTTTAAATGAGCAGTTCTTC.

The CDR3 DNA reads as TGTGCCAGCAGCCCCGTACAGGGGGCGGGCACAGATACGCAGTATTTT. It translates to CASSPVQGAGTDTQYF. The chain is built from TRBV7-8 and TRBJ2-3; 9 nucleotides line up with TRBD1. The length of the CDR3 is 16 residues. J was trimmed by 1 base and V by 5 bases; bases with no gene match: 7. The germline V gene encodes CDR1 SGHVS and CDR2 FQNEAQ.

The genes are TRBV11-2 and TRBJ2-5, with a tentative D call TRBD2 (5 bases). The CDR3 totals 13 residues. Germline-derived CDR1 and CDR2 are SGHAT and FQNNGV. CDR3 nucleotides: TGTCTCTTCGGGGTAGAGGGACAAGAGACCCAGTACTTC. Amino acid sequence: CLFGVEGQETQYF.

This chain links TRBV30 with TRBJ1-2, with 9 bases fitting TRBD1. J was trimmed by 7 bases and V by 3 bases; bases with no gene match: 9. The CDR3 covers 14 residues. Germline CDR1 is GTSNPN and CDR2 is SVGIG (reference sequence). The CDR3 bases are TGTGCCTGGAGGGACAGGGGTTCGATCTTTGGCTACACCTTC. Its translation is CAWRDRGSIFGYTF.

This clone was observed a few times. The chain employs TRBV27 and TRBJ2-1, with a tentative D call TRBD1 (6 bases). With 5 bases removed from V and 2 bases from J, the gap between germline ends came to 16 bases. The CDR3 has 16 amino acids. Germline-derived CDR1 and CDR2 are MNHEY and SMNVEV (reference sequence). The CDR3 reads CASSQITGTPYNEQFF. The DNA of the CDR3 is TGTGCCAGCAGTCAAATAACAGGGACGCCCTACAATGAGCAGTTCTTC.

The rearrangement joins TRBV12-3 or TRBV12-4 to TRBJ2-1, with a weak D call TRBD2 (5 bases). CDR3 length: 12 residues. Trimming stripped 6 bases from V and 5 bases from J, with 8 bases between. The CDR3 bases are TGTGCCAGCAGCCCGAGGGACAATGAGCAGTTCTTC. The encoded protein is CASSPRDNEQFF.

V and J are TRBV6-5 and TRBJ1-4, with D unresolved. V was pared by 6 bases and J by 6 bases, with 14 bases between. From germline, CDR1 is MNHEY and CDR2 SVGAGI. The CDR3 is 14 amino acids. The CDR3 DNA sequence: TGTGCCAGCAGGGTGTGGAGGGTGGATGAAAAACTGTTTTTT. This translates into CASRVWRVDEKLFF.

This clone was picked up one time. The gene calls are TRBV18 and TRBJ1-5; 9 bases fit TRBD1. Germline values: CDR1 KGHSH, CDR2 LQKENI. Losses at the gene ends were 4 bases for V and 0 bases for J; bases not matched to a gene: 1. The CDR3 sequence is 15 residues long. The CDR3 loop reads CASSRTGDSNQPQHF. For the CDR3, the DNA is TGTGCCAGCTCACGGACAGGGGATAGCAATCAGCCCCAGCATTTT. Looking up the rest from reference TRBV18 and TRBJ1-5 gives the full variable domain: NAGVMQNPRHLVRRRGQEARLRCSPMKGHSHVYWYRQLPEEGLKFMVYLQKENIIDESGMPKERFSAEFPKEGPSILRIQQVVRGDSAAYFCASSRTGDSNQPQHFGDGTRLSIL.

The chain combines TRBV18 with TRBJ2-3; 9 bases fit TRBD2. The CDR3 is 18 amino acids. Trimming cost V 3 bases and J 2 bases; bases outside gene matches: 12. The germline gives CDR1 KGHSH, CDR2 LQKENI. CDR3 nucleotides: TGTGCCAGCTCACCGACTAGCGGAAGGGCCCGAAACACAGATACGCAGTATTTT. Translating it yields CASSPTSGRARNTDTQYF. Full variable domain (outside the CDR3, taken from reference TRBV18 and TRBJ2-3): NAGVMQNPRHLVRRRGQEARLRCSPMKGHSHVYWYRQLPEEGLKFMVYLQKENIIDESGMPKERFSAEFPKEGPSILRIQQVVRGDSAAYFCASSPTSGRARNTDTQYFGPGTRLTVL.